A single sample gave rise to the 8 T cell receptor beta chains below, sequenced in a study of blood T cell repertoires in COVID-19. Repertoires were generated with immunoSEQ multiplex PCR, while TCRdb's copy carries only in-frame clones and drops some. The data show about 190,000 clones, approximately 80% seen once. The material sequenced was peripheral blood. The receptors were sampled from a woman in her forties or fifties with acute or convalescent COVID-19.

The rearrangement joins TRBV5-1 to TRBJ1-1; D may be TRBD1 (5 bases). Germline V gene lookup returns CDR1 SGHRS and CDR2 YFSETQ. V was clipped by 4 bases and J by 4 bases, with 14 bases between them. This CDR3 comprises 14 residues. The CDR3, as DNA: TGCGCCAGCAGCAGGGGCAGGGTCCCCACTGAAGCTTTCTTT. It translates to CASSRGRVPTEAFF.

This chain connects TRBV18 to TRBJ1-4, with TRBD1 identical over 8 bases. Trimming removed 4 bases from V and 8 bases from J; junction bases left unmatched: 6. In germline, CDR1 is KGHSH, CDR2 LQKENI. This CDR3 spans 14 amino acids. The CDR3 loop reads CASSLDRGSEKLFF. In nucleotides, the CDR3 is TGTGCCAGCTCACTAGACAGGGGAAGCGAAAAACTGTTTTTT.

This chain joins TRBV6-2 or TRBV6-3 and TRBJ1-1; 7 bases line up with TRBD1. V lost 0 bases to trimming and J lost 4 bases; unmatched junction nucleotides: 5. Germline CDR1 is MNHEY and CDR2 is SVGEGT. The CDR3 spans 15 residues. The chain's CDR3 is CASSYSGRGTTEAFF. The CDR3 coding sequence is TGTGCCAGCAGTTACTCAGGCAGGGGGACCACTGAAGCTTTCTTT.

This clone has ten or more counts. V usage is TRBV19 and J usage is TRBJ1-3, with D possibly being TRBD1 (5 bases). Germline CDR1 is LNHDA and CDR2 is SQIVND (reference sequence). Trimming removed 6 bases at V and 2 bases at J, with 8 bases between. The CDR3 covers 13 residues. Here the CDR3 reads CASSTTAGNTIYF. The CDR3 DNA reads TGTGCCAGTAGCACGACAGCTGGAAACACCATATATTTT.

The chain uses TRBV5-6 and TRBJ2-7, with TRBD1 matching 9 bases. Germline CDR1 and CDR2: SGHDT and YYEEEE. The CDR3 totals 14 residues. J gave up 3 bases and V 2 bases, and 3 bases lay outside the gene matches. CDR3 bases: TGTGCCAGCAGCTTAGGGACAGGGTTCTACGAGCAGTACTTC. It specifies CASSLGTGFYEQYF.

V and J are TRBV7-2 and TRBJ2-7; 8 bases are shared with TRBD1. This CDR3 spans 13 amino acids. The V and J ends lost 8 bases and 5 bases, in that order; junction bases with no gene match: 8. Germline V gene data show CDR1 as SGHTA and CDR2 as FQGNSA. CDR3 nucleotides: TGTGCCAGCTCTAGACAGGGGAAACACGAGCAGTACTTC. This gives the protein CASSRQGKHEQYF.

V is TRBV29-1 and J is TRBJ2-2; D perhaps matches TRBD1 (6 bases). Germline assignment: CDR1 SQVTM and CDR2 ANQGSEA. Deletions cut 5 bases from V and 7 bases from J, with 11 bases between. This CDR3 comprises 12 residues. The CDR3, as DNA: TGCAGCGTTTGGGACAAGCACGGGGAGCTGTTTTTT. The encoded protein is CSVWDKHGELFF.

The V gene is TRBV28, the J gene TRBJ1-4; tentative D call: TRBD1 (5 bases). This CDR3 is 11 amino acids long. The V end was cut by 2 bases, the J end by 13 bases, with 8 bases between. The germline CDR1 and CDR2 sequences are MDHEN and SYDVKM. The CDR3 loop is CASSLRGRLFF. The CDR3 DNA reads TGTGCCAGCAGTTTAAGGGGTAGACTGTTTTTT.